One sample yielded the 32 T cell receptor beta chains listed below, sequenced in a study of early T cells in non-severe SARS-CoV-2 infection. TCRdb reanalysed the 5' RACE reads using MiXCR and keeps one entry per CDR3 protein. The sample gives tens of thousands of distinct CDR3 sequences, around a tenth of which show up once; roughly 5.7% is in the top ten. Here the sequenced sample was whole blood, taken at baseline. All receptors come from an adult who was a healthcare worker with PCR-confirmed SARS-CoV-2 infection or an uninfected control (not recorded which).

Ten or more counts support this clonotype. CDR3 residues: CASSQGDRNYEQYF. CDR3 DNA: TGTGCCAGCAGCCAAGGTGACAGGAACTACGAGCAGTACTTC. J is TRBJ2-7 and V is TRBV3-1, with D possibly being TRBD1 (6 bases). The CDR3 is made up of 14 amino acids. V lost 1 base, J lost 3 bases, and 10 bases lay in between. Germline V lookup: CDR1 LGHDT, CDR2 YNNKEL (reference sequence).

This clonotype was detected a few times. The J gene is TRBJ2-7, the V gene TRBV4-3, with 7 positions matching TRBD1. The J segment lost 2 bases and the V segment lost 2 bases, leaving 3 bases of the junction unmatched. The CDR3 loop spans 14 amino acids. In germline, CDR1 is LGHNA, CDR2 YSLEER. CDR3 coding DNA: TGCGCCAGCAGCCAATACAGGGGCACCTACGAGCAGTACTTC. As protein: CASSQYRGTYEQYF.

This clonotype came up many times. The chain carries TRBV6-5 and TRBJ2-6, with TRBD2 matching over 11 bases. The CDR3 spans 17 residues. The J segment lost 4 bases and the V segment lost 2 bases, leaving 4 bases of the junction unmatched. Germline V gene lookup returns CDR1 MNHEY and CDR2 SVGAGI. The CDR3 spells CASSYPTSGTGANVLTF. Here the CDR3 DNA reads TGTGCCAGCAGTTACCCGACTAGCGGGACGGGGGCCAACGTCCTGACTTTC.

The rearrangement links TRBV6-2 or TRBV6-3 to TRBJ2-2; either TRBD1 or TRBD2 may fit D (5 bases each). V lost 6 bases to trimming and J lost 3 bases, with 20 bases between them. From germline, CDR1 is MNHEY and CDR2 SVGEGT. The CDR3 extends over 17 amino acids. The CDR3: CASRRRDGVRYTGELFF. The CDR3 DNA reads TGTGCCAGCAGACGCCGGGACGGGGTTCGTTACACCGGGGAGCTGTTTTTT.

The chain is built from TRBV3-1 and TRBJ2-1; TRBD2 matches 13 bases. Trimming removed 1 base from V and 4 bases from J; junction bases left unmatched: 1. Germline V lookup: CDR1 LGHDT, CDR2 YNNKEL (reference sequence). The CDR3 runs to 16 residues. For the CDR3, the DNA is TGTGCCAGCAGCCAAGTGACTAGCGGGGGGTACAATGAGCAGTTCTTC. It encodes CASSQVTSGGYNEQFF.

Ten or more counts support this clonotype. This CDR3 is CATSENGAVETQYF. The DNA for the CDR3 is TGTGCCACCAGTGAGAACGGGGCGGTGGAGACCCAGTACTTC. V usage is TRBV24-1 and J usage is TRBJ2-5; D possibly uses TRBD1 or TRBD2 (5 bases each). The CDR3 extends over 14 amino acids. Germline-derived CDR1 and CDR2 are KGHDR and SFDVKD. V shed 4 bases and J shed 5 bases, with 13 bases lying between them.

In its sample, this clonotype was seen a few times. J is TRBJ2-1 and V is TRBV2; 10 nucleotides align to TRBD2. Trimming at V came to 2 bases and at J to 5 bases, leaving 6 bases not matched to a gene. CDR1 and CDR2 (germline): SNHLY, FYNNEI. The CDR3 loop spans 16 amino acids. In DNA form, the CDR3 reads TGTGCCAGCAGTGAATTGGGACTAGCGCCGAACAATGAGCAGTTCTTC. Encoded protein: CASSELGLAPNNEQFF.

The V call is TRBV6-1, the J call TRBJ2-2, with TRBD1 as a possible D gene (5 bases). Trimming left V 8 bases short and J 4 bases short, with 11 bases between. The CDR3 sequence is 13 residues long. CDR1 MNHNS and CDR2 SASEGT come from the germline V gene. The CDR3 nucleotides read TGTGCCAGCCTCGACAGAGCCACCGGGGAGCTGTTTTTT. It is translated as CASLDRATGELFF.

This clonotype was seen only a few times. The CDR3 protein is CSERSGLAFNEQFF. CDR3 nucleotides: TGCAGTGAGCGATCGGGACTAGCGTTCAATGAGCAGTTCTTC. The V gene is TRBV20-1, the J gene TRBJ2-1, with 10 bases matching TRBD2. V was clipped by 7 bases and J by 6 bases; unmatched bases: 9. This CDR3 has 14 amino acids. Germline values: CDR1 DFQATT, CDR2 SNEGSKA (reference sequence).

In this sample, this clonotype turned up many times. The gene calls are TRBV20-1 and TRBJ2-1, with D maybe TRBD2 (6 bases). Germline CDR1 DFQATT, CDR2 SNEGSKA (reference sequence). The CDR3 consists of 14 residues. The V and J ends lost 8 bases and 2 bases respectively, with 16 bases between them. In DNA form, the CDR3 reads TGCAGTCCCTCCGGAGGCGGGACCTACAATGAGCAGTTCTTC. It is translated as CSPSGGGTYNEQFF.

The V call is TRBV20-1, the J call TRBJ2-3; 14 bases match TRBD2. The CDR3 spans 16 residues. Trimming took 3 bases from V and 9 from J; bases not matched to a gene: 11. CDR1 is DFQATT, CDR2 SNEGSKA, per germline (reference sequence). In DNA, the CDR3 is TGCAGTGCTAGTTCCGGGACTAGCGGGAGAGGTGACACGCAGTATTTT. This codes for CSASSGTSGRGDTQYF.

The rearrangement joins TRBV20-1 to TRBJ2-5, with TRBD2 identical over 9 bases. Germline lookup yields CDR1 DFQATT and CDR2 SNEGSKA (reference sequence). V lost 4 bases to trimming and J lost 5 bases; unmatched junction nucleotides: 8. The CDR3 spans 14 residues. The CDR3 loop reads CSATSGTYMETQYF. In nucleotides, the CDR3 is TGCAGTGCTACTAGCGGGACGTACATGGAGACCCAGTACTTC.

This clonotype was counted at least ten times. V usage is TRBV6-6 and J usage is TRBJ1-2, with D tentatively TRBD1 (6 bases). The CDR3 loop spans 17 amino acids. Germline V lookup: CDR1 MNHNY, CDR2 SVGAGI (reference sequence). Trimming took 0 bases from V and 0 from J, leaving 14 bases between them. Written as DNA, the CDR3 is TGTGCCAGCAGTTACTCTACACCGGGACACTCTAACTATGGCTACACCTTC. It is translated as CASSYSTPGHSNYGYTF.

This clonotype was recorded many times. This chain joins TRBV18 and TRBJ2-1; no clear D gene. Trimming took off 3 bases at V and 5 bases at J, with 8 bases between the two ends. Germline CDR1 and CDR2: KGHSH and LQKENI. The CDR3 loop spans 13 amino acids. The CDR3 here is CASSPGWDNEQFF. The CDR3 coding sequence is TGTGCCAGCTCACCGGGCTGGGACAATGAGCAGTTCTTC.

V and J are TRBV9 and TRBJ2-1; 9 nucleotides line up with TRBD2. The CDR3 consists of 16 residues. Germline CDR1 SGDLS, CDR2 YYNGEE. Losses at the gene ends were 0 bases for V and 5 bases for J; bases not matched to a gene: 6. The CDR3 region is CASSVEDSGGHNEQFF. The CDR3 bases are TGTGCCAGCAGCGTAGAAGATAGCGGGGGACACAATGAGCAGTTCTTC.

The rearrangement links TRBV3-1 to TRBJ2-3; 7 nucleotides agree with TRBD1. V dropped 2 bases and J dropped 2; count of bases not matched to a gene: 4. Per germline, CDR1 LGHDT and CDR2 YNNKEL (reference sequence). This CDR3 is 15 amino acids long. CDR3 amino acids: CASSQWDSSTDTQYF. CDR3 nucleotides: TGTGCCAGCAGCCAATGGGACAGTTCCACAGATACGCAGTATTTT.

This clonotype was picked up many times. The rearrangement joins TRBV19 to TRBJ1-6; D possibly corresponds to TRBD1 (5 bases). CDR1 is LNHDA and CDR2 is SQIVND in the germline V gene (reference sequence). The CDR3 totals 16 residues. Trimming removed 5 bases from V and 0 bases from J, with 11 bases in between. The CDR3 spells CASSAQGRSYNSPLHF. The CDR3 DNA reads as TGTGCCAGTAGTGCCCAGGGCCGCTCCTATAATTCACCCCTCCACTTT.

This clonotype was seen a few times. V usage is TRBV20-1 and J usage is TRBJ2-1; 7 nucleotides agree with TRBD2. CDR1 and CDR2 from the germline V gene are DFQATT and SNEGSKA (reference sequence). This CDR3 has 12 residues. V shed 4 bases, J shed 7 bases, and the junction held 4 bases outside the gene matches. The CDR3 is CSANREENEQFF. CDR3 bases: TGCAGTGCTAACCGGGAGGAAAATGAGCAGTTCTTC.

CDR3 coding DNA: TGTGCCAGCAGCGTAGGCAGGGGGACTGAAGCTTTCTTT. Translated, it gives CASSVGRGTEAFF. The chain links TRBV9 to TRBJ1-1; TRBD1 agrees at 7 bases. V dropped 0 bases and J dropped 5; count of bases not matched to a gene: 1. Per germline, CDR1 SGDLS and CDR2 YYNGEE. CDR3 length: 13 residues.

Note on this clonotype: This CDR3 fails to terminate in the conserved phenylalanine or tryptophan, so it likely reflects a read error. This chain links TRBV7-3 with TRBJ2-3; TRBD2 might be the D (7 bases). Trimming took off 0 bases at V and 8 bases at J, with 15 bases between the two ends. The CDR3 totals 15 residues. Germline loops: CDR1 SGHTA, CDR2 FQGTGA. In nucleotides, the CDR3 is TGTGCCAGCAGCTTAACTCCAGTCGCGGGGGCTACGCAGTATCTT. The encoded protein is CASSLTPVAGATQYL.

V and J are TRBV29-1 and TRBJ2-3, with D hard to call. The germline gives CDR1 SQVTM, CDR2 ANQGSEA. The CDR3 runs 14 residues. V was shortened by 3 bases and J by 4 bases, with 14 bases between the two germline ends. The CDR3 DNA follows: TGCAGCGTTGACTTCGTTGTGAGTCCAGATACGCAGTATTTT. Translating it yields CSVDFVVSPDTQYF.

The chain is built from TRBV7-8 and TRBJ2-1, with D tentatively TRBD1 (5 bases). V was clipped by 5 bases and J by 8 bases, with 13 bases between them. This CDR3 is 13 amino acids long. Germline V gene sequence: CDR1 SGHVS, CDR2 FQNEAQ. Here the CDR3 reads CASSTGPRDEQFF. In DNA form, the CDR3 reads TGTGCCAGCAGCACCGGACCCAGGGATGAGCAGTTCTTC.

This clonotype was picked up one time. V usage is TRBV10-2 and J usage is TRBJ1-1; D not certain. The ends were cut back, 3 bases at V and 1 base at J, with 9 bases in the middle. The length of the CDR3 is 14 residues. Germline CDR1 is WSHSY and CDR2 is SAAADI. The CDR3, as DNA: TGCGCCAGCAGTGACGAAGCTAAGAACACTGAAGCTTTCTTT. Protein product: CASSDEAKNTEAFF.

This clonotype appeared many times. The J gene is TRBJ1-1, the V gene TRBV3-1, with TRBD1 as a possible D gene (6 bases). Germline assignment: CDR1 LGHDT and CDR2 YNNKEL (reference sequence). V was clipped by 4 bases and J by 5 bases, with 26 bases between them. The length of the CDR3 is 18 residues. The CDR3 coding sequence is TGTGCCAGCAGCCCAATCACGGATCCAGGGGCCGGATGGACTGAAGCTTTCTTT. It specifies CASSPITDPGAGWTEAFF.

This clonotype came up many times. This CDR3 reads CASSSGTGGYNEQFF. The CDR3 DNA reads as TGTGCCAGCAGTTCCGGGACAGGGGGCTACAATGAGCAGTTCTTC. The V call is TRBV6-6, the J call TRBJ2-1; 11 positions agree with TRBD1. This CDR3 is 15 amino acids long. The V gene's germline CDR1 is MNHNY and CDR2 SVGAGI (reference sequence). V was clipped by 4 bases and J by 3 bases; unmatched bases: 2.

The chain is built from TRBV3-1 and TRBJ2-2; 7 nucleotides agree with TRBD2. Germline CDR1 is LGHDT and CDR2 is YNNKEL (reference sequence). V lost 0 bases and J lost 3; bases outside the gene matches: 7. The CDR3 spans 17 residues. CDR3 protein: CASSQEGILADTGELFF. The CDR3 DNA follows: TGTGCCAGCAGCCAAGAAGGTATCCTAGCGGACACCGGGGAGCTGTTTTTT.

This clonotype was seen repeatedly, ten times or more. The V and J genes are TRBV30 and TRBJ1-4; 9 bases match TRBD1. CDR1 GTSNPN and CDR2 SVGIG come from the germline V gene (reference sequence). The CDR3 totals 11 residues. Trimming removed 5 bases from V and 8 bases from J; junction bases left unmatched: 0. The CDR3 DNA reads TGTGCCTGGGACAGGGGGGAAAAACTGTTTTTT. This sequence encodes CAWDRGEKLFF.

V is TRBV18 and J is TRBJ1-4; perhaps TRBD1 as D (5 bases). The germline CDR1 and CDR2 sequences are KGHSH and LQKENI. V lost 6 bases and J 6 bases, leaving 14 bases between the germline ends. This CDR3 has 14 residues. The CDR3 DNA reads TGTGCCAGCTCTCGCTGGGGGATCGATGAAAAACTGTTTTTT. The encoded protein is CASSRWGIDEKLFF.

This clonotype has more than one count but fewer than ten. This chain joins TRBV1 and TRBJ2-1; TRBD2 is taken as the D call from the table, unchecked against the DNA. TRBV1 is a pseudogene segment. The length of the CDR3 is 16 residues. The CDR3 sequence is CTSSQNSGSSYNEQFF. The DNA for the CDR3 is TGCACCAGCAGCCAAAATAGCGGGAGCTCGTACAATGAGCAGTTCTTC.

This clonotype was counted ten times or more. The chain joins TRBV7-6 to TRBJ1-6; a possible D gene is TRBD1 (6 bases). Germline-derived CDR1 and CDR2 are SGHVS and FNYEAQ. V lost 5 bases and J lost 7, with 9 bases in between. This CDR3 has 13 amino acids. In DNA, the CDR3 is TGTGCCAGCAGCCTGGGACAAAATTCACCCCTCCACTTT. It encodes CASSLGQNSPLHF.

This clonotype was detected a few times. The chain uses TRBV7-6 and TRBJ2-7, with 10 bases matching TRBD1. Germline V CDR1 and CDR2: SGHVS, FNYEAQ. Losses at the gene ends were 3 bases for V and 4 bases for J; bases not matched to a gene: 6. The CDR3 is 15 residues long. DNA for the CDR3: TGTGCCAGCAGCTTGGGACCGGGACAGGGGTACGAGCAGTACTTC. Amino acids: CASSLGPGQGYEQYF.

The V gene is TRBV3-1, the J gene TRBJ2-1; TRBD2 is a possible D gene (5 bases). Germline CDR1 is LGHDT and CDR2 is YNNKEL (reference sequence). Trimming cost V 4 bases and J 4 bases, with 17 bases left between them. The CDR3 totals 16 residues. This CDR3 is CASSPVLAGGYNEQFF. CDR3 bases: TGTGCCAGCAGCCCAGTATTGGCGGGTGGTTACAATGAGCAGTTCTTC.